This is a list of T cell receptor beta chains from one sample in a study of T cell repertoires in cytomegalovirus infection. Each CDR3 protein gets one entry after TCRdb re-called the reads with MiXCR. Of about a million distinct CDR3 sequences in the sample, approximately 30% were seen once. No antigens are known for them. This sample comprised cultured CD8+ T cells from PBMCs, obtained from culture after CMV antigen stimulation. These receptors all stem from a human donor in good health (CMV status not recorded). Some clones in this sample may be carry-over from other donors' samples. Both conserved end residues are part of each CDR3. D genes are given only for firm matches. Not all rows give a size; the values are once, few, many and, for expanded clones, a class.

clone_size: .
v_call: TRBV27
j_call: TRBJ2-1
d_call: TRBD1
cdr3_nt: TGTGCCAGCAATTCCAGGCAGGGGGCGCCTTACAATGAGCAGTTCTTC
cdr3_aa: CASNSRQGAPYNEQFF

clone_size: .
v_call: TRBV20-1
j_call: TRBJ2-3
d_call: .
cdr3_nt: TGCAGTGCTAGAGAATCCAGGGGACACACAGATATGCAGTATTTT
cdr3_aa: CSARESRGHTDMQYF

clone_size: few
v_call: TRBV20-1
j_call: TRBJ1-1
d_call: .
cdr3_nt: TGCAGTGCTAGACAAGACACTGAAGCTTTCTTT
cdr3_aa: CSARQDTEAFF

clone_size: many
v_call: TRBV11-3
j_call: TRBJ2-5
d_call: .
cdr3_nt: TGTGCCAGCAGCCACGGACCGGCGCAAGAGACCCAGTACTTC
cdr3_aa: CASSHGPAQETQYF

clone_size: .
v_call: TRBV20-1
j_call: TRBJ2-5
d_call: .
cdr3_nt: TGCAGTGCTAATCCCGGGGGGACCCAGTACTTC
cdr3_aa: CSANPGGTQYF

clone_size: few
v_call: TRBV7-7
j_call: TRBJ2-5
d_call: .
cdr3_nt: TGTGCTAGCAGCTTAAGCGCCTGGAGAGAGACCCAGTACTTC
cdr3_aa: CASSLSAWRETQYF

clone_size: few
v_call: TRBV7-9
j_call: TRBJ1-2
d_call: .
cdr3_nt: TGTGCCAGCCACCCGGGAGGAGCCCGTTATGGCTACACCTTC
cdr3_aa: CASHPGGARYGYTF

clone_size: .
v_call: TRBV20-1
j_call: TRBJ2-1
d_call: TRBD2
cdr3_nt: TGCAGTGCTCTCCTAGCGGGGGGGCGGGGTGAGCAGTTCTTC
cdr3_aa: CSALLAGGRGEQFF

clone_size: few
v_call: TRBV7-9
j_call: TRBJ2-3
d_call: .
cdr3_nt: TGTGCCAGCAGGCACAGGGTCGGCACAGATACGCAGTATTTT
cdr3_aa: CASRHRVGTDTQYF

clone_size: .
v_call: TRBV10-3
j_call: TRBJ2-1
d_call: TRBD1
cdr3_nt: TGTGCCATCAGTGAGACTGGGACAGGGGGCAAGGAAGATCAGTTCTTC
cdr3_aa: CAISETGTGGKEDQFF

clone_size: .
v_call: TRBV5-5
j_call: TRBJ2-5
d_call: TRBD1
cdr3_nt: TGTGCCAGCAGCTTGTGGACAGGGGACGCAGAGACCCAGTACTTC
cdr3_aa: CASSLWTGDAETQYF

clone_size: .
v_call: TRBV4-2
j_call: TRBJ1-2
d_call: .
cdr3_nt: TGTGCCAGCAGCCCCGGAACGGCCGGTGGCTACACCTTC
cdr3_aa: CASSPGTAGGYTF

clone_size: .
v_call: TRBV4-1
j_call: TRBJ2-1
d_call: TRBD2
cdr3_nt: TGCGCCAGCAGCCAACTAGCGGGGGGGAACGAGCAGTTCTTC
cdr3_aa: CASSQLAGGNEQFF

clone_size: .
v_call: TRBV6-5
j_call: TRBJ2-3
d_call: .
cdr3_nt: TGTGCCAGCAGTGCCAACTGGATTGATACGCAGTATTTT
cdr3_aa: CASSANWIDTQYF

clone_size: few
v_call: TRBV19
j_call: TRBJ1-4
d_call: .
cdr3_nt: TGTGCCAGTAGTCGCTCGGGGGACCCGAATGAAAAACTGTTTTTT
cdr3_aa: CASSRSGDPNEKLFF

clone_size: .
v_call: TRBV25-1
j_call: TRBJ2-1
d_call: TRBD2
cdr3_nt: TGTGCCAGCAGTGAATATTTCCGGCCGCCGGGGGGGGCGGATGAGCAGTTCTTC
cdr3_aa: CASSEYFRPPGGADEQFF

clone_size: many
v_call: TRBV7-2
j_call: TRBJ1-1
d_call: .
cdr3_nt: TGTGCCAGCAGCTTAACAGGAAGTCCGACAGTAGGATTTTTTATGAACACTGAAGCTTTCTTT
cdr3_aa: CASSLTGSPTVGFFMNTEAFF

clone_size: .
v_call: TRBV10-3
j_call: TRBJ1-1
d_call: .
cdr3_nt: TGTGCCATCAGTCTGTCGGGACCCAGAGTTGAAGCTTTCTTT
cdr3_aa: CAISLSGPRVEAFF

clone_size: .
v_call: TRBV6-2/TRBV6-3
j_call: TRBJ2-3
d_call: TRBD2
cdr3_nt: TGTGCCAGCAGTCACGGGGGGGCCGTTACAGATACGCAGTATTTT
cdr3_aa: CASSHGGAVTDTQYF

clone_size: few
v_call: TRBV7-9
j_call: TRBJ2-2
d_call: .
cdr3_nt: TGTGCCAGCAGCCAGGAGTTGAACACCGGGGAGCTGTTTTTT
cdr3_aa: CASSQELNTGELFF

clone_size: .
v_call: TRBV6-8
j_call: TRBJ1-2
d_call: .
cdr3_nt: TGTGCCAGCAGTCACCCGTACAGGGAAAGAGATGGCTACACCTTC
cdr3_aa: CASSHPYRERDGYTF

clone_size: few
v_call: TRBV10-3
j_call: TRBJ2-7
d_call: .
cdr3_nt: TGTGCCATCAACGGGGGCGGGAACGAGCAGTACTTC
cdr3_aa: CAINGGGNEQYF

clone_size: .
v_call: TRBV6-1
j_call: TRBJ1-6
d_call: .
cdr3_nt: TGTGCCAGCAGTGAATGGGTTCGGGGGGGAAGACTCCACTTT
cdr3_aa: CASSEWVRGGRLHF

clone_size: many
v_call: TRBV7-2
j_call: TRBJ2-1
d_call: TRBD2
cdr3_nt: TGTGCCAGCAGCTTCCGAGCGGGAAGAGTCTACAATGAGCAGTTCTTC
cdr3_aa: CASSFRAGRVYNEQFF

clone_size: .
v_call: TRBV4-1
j_call: TRBJ2-5
d_call: TRBD1
cdr3_nt: TGCGCCAGCAGCAAGACAGGGGTCCCAGGAGAGACCCAGTACTTC
cdr3_aa: CASSKTGVPGETQYF

clone_size: .
v_call: TRBV6-6
j_call: TRBJ1-4
d_call: .
cdr3_nt: TGTGCCGGCACCCCATCTGGAGGGGCAACTAATGAAAAACTGTTTTTT
cdr3_aa: CAGTPSGGATNEKLFF

clone_size: .
v_call: TRBV19
j_call: TRBJ1-3
d_call: .
cdr3_nt: TGTGCCAGTAGTATGGGGAGTTCCTCTGGAAACACCATATATTTT
cdr3_aa: CASSMGSSSGNTIYF

clone_size: .
v_call: TRBV4-3
j_call: TRBJ1-4
d_call: .
cdr3_nt: TGCGCCAGCAGCCAAGATGAACAGAGTTATGAAAAACTGTTTTTT
cdr3_aa: CASSQDEQSYEKLFF

clone_size: few
v_call: TRBV5-5
j_call: TRBJ2-7
d_call: .
cdr3_nt: TGTGCCAGCAGCTGGACCCAGGACTACGAGCAGTACTTC
cdr3_aa: CASSWTQDYEQYF

clone_size: .
v_call: TRBV4-1
j_call: TRBJ2-5
d_call: .
cdr3_nt: TGCGCCAGCAGCCCATCTCCTTCGACGGTCCGGCAAGAGACCCAGTACTTC
cdr3_aa: CASSPSPSTVRQETQYF

clone_size: .
v_call: TRBV24-1
j_call: TRBJ2-5
d_call: TRBD1
cdr3_nt: TGTGCCACCAGTGAGGGTGGACAGGGGGAAGAGACCCAGTACTTC
cdr3_aa: CATSEGGQGEETQYF

clone_size: .
v_call: TRBV11-2
j_call: TRBJ2-5
d_call: .
cdr3_nt: TGTGCCAGCAGCTTAAGTGAAGGGGACGGGGAGACCCAGTACTTC
cdr3_aa: CASSLSEGDGETQYF

clone_size: few
v_call: TRBV7-6
j_call: TRBJ1-5
d_call: TRBD1
cdr3_nt: TGTGCCAGCAGCTTAGTACCCCAGGGGGGTCAGCCCCAGCATTTT
cdr3_aa: CASSLVPQGGQPQHF

clone_size: few
v_call: TRBV6-5
j_call: TRBJ2-1
d_call: .
cdr3_nt: TGTGCCACCTCGGAGGGGGGCCCCATGTGGAATGAGCAGTTCTTC
cdr3_aa: CATSEGGPMWNEQFF

clone_size: .
v_call: TRBV27
j_call: TRBJ2-2
d_call: TRBD1
cdr3_nt: TGTGCCAGCAGTTTTCTTCCGGGACAGGACCCGAACACCGGGGAGCTGTTTTTT
cdr3_aa: CASSFLPGQDPNTGELFF

clone_size: .
v_call: TRBV18
j_call: TRBJ2-1
d_call: .
cdr3_nt: TGTGCCAGCTCACCACTCGGACGGGAAGTATCCTACAATGAGCAGTTCTTC
cdr3_aa: CASSPLGREVSYNEQFF

clone_size: .
v_call: TRBV20-1
j_call: TRBJ2-1
d_call: TRBD2
cdr3_nt: TGCAGTGTCCTACCGACGACTGAGCGGGGGGCCCGGGTTTTCTACAATGAGCAGTTCTTC
cdr3_aa: CSVLPTTERGARVFYNEQFF

clone_size: many
v_call: TRBV7-6
j_call: TRBJ1-1
d_call: TRBD1
cdr3_nt: TGTGCCAGCAGCGCGAGACAGGGCCTGAACACTGAAGCTTTCTTT
cdr3_aa: CASSARQGLNTEAFF

clone_size: .
v_call: TRBV6-5
j_call: TRBJ2-5
d_call: TRBD2
cdr3_nt: TGTGCCAGCAGTTACTCGACTAGCGGGGTGGAGACCCAGTACTTC
cdr3_aa: CASSYSTSGVETQYF

clone_size: few
v_call: TRBV27
j_call: TRBJ2-1
d_call: TRBD2
cdr3_nt: TGTGCCAGCAGTCTCTCGGAAGGGACTAGCGGGGGGGCCGGGTTCTTC
cdr3_aa: CASSLSEGTSGGAGFF

clone_size: .
v_call: TRBV5-6
j_call: TRBJ2-7
d_call: .
cdr3_nt: TGTGCCAGCAGCTTGGCCCTACTTTCCTACGAGCAGTACTTC
cdr3_aa: CASSLALLSYEQYF

clone_size: many
v_call: TRBV7-9
j_call: TRBJ2-7
d_call: TRBD1
cdr3_nt: TGTGCCAGCAGCTCTGCCCCGGGACAGCCCTACGAGCAGTACTTC
cdr3_aa: CASSSAPGQPYEQYF

clone_size: .
v_call: TRBV7-6
j_call: TRBJ2-7
d_call: .
cdr3_nt: TGTGCCAGCAGCTCTGGGGGGACTTTCTCCTACGAGCAGTACTTC
cdr3_aa: CASSSGGTFSYEQYF

clone_size: .
v_call: TRBV6-5
j_call: TRBJ1-1
d_call: .
cdr3_nt: TGTGCCAGCAGTTACTCGACTGAGACTGAAGCTTTCTTT
cdr3_aa: CASSYSTETEAFF

clone_size: .
v_call: TRBV5-5
j_call: TRBJ1-6
d_call: .
cdr3_nt: TGTGCCAGCTGGGATGGCTCCTATAATTCACCCCTCCACTTT
cdr3_aa: CASWDGSYNSPLHF

clone_size: .
v_call: TRBV2
j_call: TRBJ2-4
d_call: TRBD1
cdr3_nt: TGTGCCAGCGGAGATTGGACAGGGGGCGCGACCAAAAACATTCAGTACTTC
cdr3_aa: CASGDWTGGATKNIQYF

clone_size: .
v_call: TRBV6-4
j_call: TRBJ1-1
d_call: .
cdr3_nt: TGTGCCAGCAGTGACTCCAGGGGCAGTGACACTGAAGCTTTCTTT
cdr3_aa: CASSDSRGSDTEAFF

clone_size: .
v_call: TRBV10-3
j_call: TRBJ1-6
d_call: .
cdr3_nt: TGTGCCATCAGGGAAACGCGGGACAACCATAATTCACCCCTCCACTTT
cdr3_aa: CAIRETRDNHNSPLHF

clone_size: .
v_call: TRBV25-1
j_call: TRBJ1-2
d_call: .
cdr3_nt: TGTGCCAGCAGTGACTGGAGCGACAGCAAGACTAACTATGGCTACACCTTC
cdr3_aa: CASSDWSDSKTNYGYTF

clone_size: few
v_call: TRBV29-1
j_call: TRBJ2-7
d_call: .
cdr3_nt: TGCAGCGTTGAAGGGGGACTCTACGAGCAGTACTTC
cdr3_aa: CSVEGGLYEQYF

clone_size: .
v_call: TRBV19
j_call: TRBJ2-4
d_call: TRBD1
cdr3_nt: TGTGCCAGTAGTATTACGACAGGGGTTTCCAAAAACATTCAGTACTTC
cdr3_aa: CASSITTGVSKNIQYF

clone_size: few
v_call: TRBV5-1
j_call: TRBJ2-1
d_call: TRBD2
cdr3_nt: TGCGCCAGCAGCAATAGATACAGGGATTATTTACCGGGGGGGGCCGAAAATGAGCAGTTCTTC
cdr3_aa: CASSNRYRDYLPGGAENEQFF

clone_size: few
v_call: TRBV3-1
j_call: TRBJ1-5
d_call: .
cdr3_nt: TGTGCCAGCAGCCAAGACTCGGTTAGCAATCAGCCCCAGCATTTT
cdr3_aa: CASSQDSVSNQPQHF

clone_size: .
v_call: TRBV15
j_call: TRBJ2-5
d_call: TRBD2
cdr3_nt: TGTGCCACCAGCAGAGACCCTAGCGGGGGCGGGGAGACCCAGTACTTC
cdr3_aa: CATSRDPSGGGETQYF

clone_size: .
v_call: TRBV9
j_call: TRBJ2-3
d_call: TRBD1
cdr3_nt: TGTGCCAGCAGCACCCCCGGGACAGGGGGCCCAGATACGCAGTATTTT
cdr3_aa: CASSTPGTGGPDTQYF

clone_size: .
v_call: TRBV6-2/TRBV6-3
j_call: TRBJ1-2
d_call: .
cdr3_nt: TGTGCCAGCCGAGGGGTTGGCGGCTACACCTTC
cdr3_aa: CASRGVGGYTF

clone_size: .
v_call: TRBV9
j_call: TRBJ2-2
d_call: TRBD2
cdr3_nt: TGTGCCAGCAGCTATAGCGGGGGGCATCCCGGGGAGCTGTTTTTT
cdr3_aa: CASSYSGGHPGELFF

clone_size: .
v_call: TRBV29-1
j_call: TRBJ2-1
d_call: .
cdr3_nt: TGCAGCGTTGAGGGGCACAGGCGGGGTAGCTCCTACAATGAGCAGTTCTTC
cdr3_aa: CSVEGHRRGSSYNEQFF

clone_size: .
v_call: TRBV11-2
j_call: TRBJ1-1
d_call: .
cdr3_nt: TGTGCCAGCAGGGTTTGGGGCGAGGACACTGAAGCTTTCTTT
cdr3_aa: CASRVWGEDTEAFF